This T cell receptor (beta chain) was obtained from a study of T cells in localized non-small cell lung cancer. The CDR3 sequence is 16 residues long. Deletions cut 6 bases from V and 0 bases from J, with 15 bases between. Germline V gene sequence: CDR1 SNHLY, CDR2 FYNNEI. Here immunoSEQ multiplex PCR was the method, and the copy in TCRdb shows in-frame clones only, minus some. The data contain 11,000 or so clones, roughly 29% of them singletons. This clone has more than one count but fewer than ten. What it binds is not known. The study, taken as a whole, reports: Uninvolved adjacent lung, not tumor, had the highest T cell clonality. Sequencing covered just one tumor region, so heterogeneity cannot be ruled out.

This clonotype was obtained from a man aged 35 to 70 with stage I lung adenocarcinoma. V is TRBV2 and J is TRBJ1-3; D is unresolved. The material was lung tumor tissue, obtained before any cancer treatment. The CDR3 nucleotides are TGTGCCAGCAGCTTCCGAACCCAGAGCTCTGGAAACACCATATATTTT. It is translated as CASSFRTQSSGNTIYF.